Sequencing of this T cell receptor beta chain was carried out in a study of blood T cell repertoires in COVID-19 (dated by TCRdb to 2018 to 2020). At the level of the whole study: Samples covering the acute and convalescent phases of COVID-19 were provided by collaborators in the United States, Italy and Spain. The repertoires were made available in a free public database intended to serve as a resource for research on the immune response to SARS-CoV-2. The prospective study material was composed of cDNA or gDNA derived from T cells, B-cell-depleted T cells, or PBMCs. Samples came from the ongoing ImmuneRACE study (first 160 participants) plus 1,254 subjects from 6 global collaborators. Subjects who had been exposed to COVID-19, were actively infected with it, or had recovered from it provided the deeply sampled blood TCRbeta repertoires that made up the dataset. Sample metadata almost always included a de-identified subject ID, COVID-19 status, age in years and sex. Where HLA class I and class II types were available, the types were taken from metadata supplied by the sample provider, not from assay-based typing.

Worth noting for this clone: Its target antigen remains unknown. Base qualities are not provided; no much larger clone lies one nucleotide away.

Taken from cysteine to phenylalanine, the CDR3 has 14 residues. The entry retains the CDR3 DNA only, 42 bases that are in frame from base 1. The germline V end is reduced by 2 bases and the J end by 5 bases; junction bases left unmatched: 4. Based on the germline V gene, the CDR1 and CDR2 sequences are SGHRS and YFSETQ. The paper as a whole reports these results and caveats: How much clinical and demographic metadata was included differed by source and by participant, and the metadata was provided uncurated.

The immunoSEQ Assay, a bias-controlled multiplex PCR, was used to amplify TCRbeta CDR3 regions from genomic DNA. In the original analysis: The number of nucleated cells in each sample was estimated by amplification of reference gene primers within the assay. Sequence reads were collapsed and filtered to measure the absolute abundance of every unique TCRbeta CDR3 rearrangement. For each sample, productive Simpson clonality was calculated as the square root of Simpson's diversity index across productive rearrangements. The immuneACCESS repertoire file appears here via TCRdb, limited to in-frame rearrangements. These files lack a portion of the clones; in checked studies, under half of the deficit traces to unresolved V genes, and the cause of the others is not known. D and trimming come from the DNA, and the V and J calls and clone size come from that table. Within this sample are approximately 190,000 clones, with approximately 80% of them counted one time only. Of the sample, 6% to 8.5% is held by the ten largest clones.

The collaborating institutions used their own protocols to collect whole blood in K2EDTA tubes. For TCRbeta analysis, collaborators shipped samples as frozen whole blood, isolated PBMCs, or DNA extracted from either of those sample types. The TCR was taken from a man between 60 and 75 years old with acute or convalescent COVID-19. Rearrangement joined TRBV5-1 to TRBJ2-5, and TRBD1 aligns with 9 junction nucleotides. The material sequenced was peripheral blood. CDR3 reads: CASSLPGQGETQYF. The DNA sequence follows: TGCGCCAGCAGCTTACCGGGACAGGGTGAGACCCAGTACTTC.